The 3 T cell receptor beta chains below were found in one sample sequenced in a study of beta chain features in type 1 diabetes (dated by TCRdb to about 2018). Results the study describes overall, beyond this receptor: In all four CD4+ subsets, TCRB CDR3 length was moderately but significantly shorter in type 1 diabetes patients.

Their antigens remain unidentified. Library preparation employed the immunoSEQ multiplex PCR assay. The High Capacity cDNA Reverse Transcription Kit was used to reverse transcribe all of the isolated RNA, meaning that expressed TCRB transcripts were what got sequenced. Drawn from immuneACCESS, this table holds only the in-frame rearrangements with V and J called that TCRdb kept. Clones are partly lost; checked studies trace under half to an unresolved V gene and leave the rest unexplained. The sample table lists under 300,000 clones, around 22% of them with a count of one. Roughly 0.011% of the sample lies in the top ten. The sequenced material came from naive CD4+ T cells from blood. The meaning of the sample's cell subset or site label: true naive CD4+ T cells. Receptors originate from a woman in her twenties or thirties with type 1 diabetes.

The chain uses TRBV7-9 and TRBJ2-7, with no clear D. Per germline, CDR1 SEHNR and CDR2 FQNEAQ (reference sequence). V was shortened by 5 bases and J by 4 bases, with 12 bases between the two germline ends. The CDR3 consists of 13 residues. For the CDR3, the DNA is TGTGCCAGCAGCCCAACCCGCGGATACGAGCAGTACTTC. This encodes CASSPTRGYEQYF.

This clone was counted a few times. This chain uses TRBV5-1 with TRBJ2-3; the D is unclear. Germline V gives CDR1 SGHRS, CDR2 YFSETQ. There are 15 residues in the CDR3. Trimming pared 0 bases from V and 4 bases from J, leaving 12 bases between. Here the CDR3 reads CASSLGVLGADTQYF. The CDR3 region has the DNA TGCGCCAGCAGCTTGGGTGTTCTCGGTGCAGATACGCAGTATTTT.

The J gene is TRBJ2-1, the V gene TRBV14; no firm D call. There are 14 residues in the CDR3. The germline V gene encodes CDR1 SGHDN and CDR2 FVKESK. Trimming removed 5 bases from V and 1 base from J, with 9 bases in between. The CDR3 DNA is TGTGCCAGCAGCGCGCTTGTTTCCTACAATGAGCAGTTCTTC. Translated, it gives CASSALVSYNEQFF.